The present T cell receptor beta chain was sequenced within a study of early T cells in non-severe SARS-CoV-2 infection. Findings of the study overall: VDJdb matches were skewed toward anti-spike CD8 T cell responses.

Comments on this clonotype: Its antigen remains unknown.

The trim removed 3 bases at V and 6 bases at J, leaving 4 bases unmatched. The CDR3 extends over 14 amino acids. Germline V CDR1 and CDR2: LGHNA, YSLEER. Attachment of unique molecular identifiers to individual cDNA molecules was performed. TCRdb re-called the 5' RACE reads with MiXCR, one entry per CDR3 protein. The sample shows 20,000 to 30,000 distinct CDR3 sequences, 3.5% to 5.5% of them seen only once. This clonotype was obtained from an adult who was a healthcare worker with PCR-confirmed SARS-CoV-2 infection or an uninfected control (not recorded which). The sequenced sample was whole blood. This sequence joins TRBV4-3 and TRBJ2-2; 7 positions match TRBD2. DNA of the CDR3: TGCGCCAGCAGCCACCTTCTAGCGGCCGGGGAGCTGTTTTTT. It specifies CASSHLLAAGELFF.